These T cell receptor beta chains were read from a single sample in a study of B cell selection in AIRE deficiency. The method was immunoSEQ multiplex PCR; TCRdb's version includes in-frame clones alone and lacks a portion of them. The repertoire holds about 22,000 clones, 92% seen once, with more than 1.2% in the top ten. The sample consisted of CD4+CD25+ Tregs sorted from PBMCs. The source is a human donor in good health. CDR3s include the opening cysteine and the closing phenylalanine or tryptophan. Fields, in order: J gene, V gene, D gene, clone size, CDR3 DNA, CDR3 protein. D genes are given only for firm matches. Not every row has a clone size; where given, it reads once, few, many or a size class.

J gene: TRBJ1-1
V gene: TRBV29-1
D gene: NA
clone size: NA
CDR3 DNA: TGCAGCGTTGAACTTAGGCGGACTGAAGCTTTCTTT
CDR3 protein: CSVELRRTEAFF

J gene: TRBJ2-3
V gene: TRBV2
D gene: NA
clone size: once
CDR3 DNA: TGTGCCAGCAGTGTGGCCAGCACAGATACGCAGTATTTT
CDR3 protein: CASSVASTDTQYF

J gene: TRBJ1-2
V gene: TRBV5-1
D gene: TRBD1
clone size: once
CDR3 DNA: TGCGCCAGCAGAGACGGGCGGGCAGGGGGGGGCTACACCTTC
CDR3 protein: CASRDGRAGGGYTF

J gene: TRBJ1-5
V gene: TRBV7-8
D gene: NA
clone size: NA
CDR3 DNA: TGTGCCAGCAGCTTAATGGACAGCAATCAGCCCCAGCATTTT
CDR3 protein: CASSLMDSNQPQHF

J gene: TRBJ1-3
V gene: TRBV30
D gene: NA
clone size: NA
CDR3 DNA: TGTGCCTGGAGTGTAGGGGTCGGAAACACCATATATTTT
CDR3 protein: CAWSVGVGNTIYF

J gene: TRBJ2-1
V gene: TRBV11-1
D gene: TRBD2
clone size: few
CDR3 DNA: TGTGCCAGCAGCTTACGGGGGGATCTCGTGAATGAGCAGTTCTTC
CDR3 protein: CASSLRGDLVNEQFF

J gene: TRBJ2-4
V gene: TRBV7-8
D gene: NA
clone size: NA
CDR3 DNA: TGTGCCAGCAGCTTAAGGGGAGTCAGTCGAGTTGAACTTCTAGCCAAAAACATTCAGTACTTC
CDR3 protein: CASSLRGVSRVELLAKNIQYF

J gene: TRBJ2-4
V gene: TRBV5-8
D gene: NA
clone size: NA
CDR3 DNA: TGTGCCAGCAGCTTGGAGTTGTTTCCGAACCTCAAAAACATTCAGTACTTC
CDR3 protein: CASSLELFPNLKNIQYF

J gene: TRBJ1-2
V gene: TRBV5-5
D gene: TRBD1
clone size: NA
CDR3 DNA: TGTGCCAGCAGCTTGTTGGGTATGGGACAGGGACATAACTATGGCTACACCTTC
CDR3 protein: CASSLLGMGQGHNYGYTF

J gene: TRBJ1-5
V gene: TRBV11-2
D gene: TRBD1
clone size: few
CDR3 DNA: TGTGCCAGCAGCGCCCGGACAGGGGACAGCAATCAGCCCCAGCATTTT
CDR3 protein: CASSARTGDSNQPQHF

J gene: TRBJ1-2
V gene: TRBV27
D gene: NA
clone size: medium-sized
CDR3 DNA: TGTGCCAGCAGTTTAAGAGGGCTCGAGGGCTACACCTTC
CDR3 protein: CASSLRGLEGYTF

J gene: TRBJ1-1
V gene: TRBV5-1
D gene: NA
clone size: few
CDR3 DNA: TGCGCCAGCAGCAAAACAGGGAGGGGTGAAGCTTTCTTT
CDR3 protein: CASSKTGRGEAFF

J gene: TRBJ2-2
V gene: TRBV6-1
D gene: TRBD1
clone size: NA
CDR3 DNA: TGTGCCACCTATCGAACCGGGACAGGGACCGGGGAGCTGTTTTTT
CDR3 protein: CATYRTGTGTGELFF

J gene: TRBJ1-4
V gene: TRBV10-1
D gene: NA
clone size: NA
CDR3 DNA: TGCGCCAGCGGGACGGCCGAGGAACTGTTTTTT
CDR3 protein: CASGTAEELFF

J gene: TRBJ2-3
V gene: TRBV27
D gene: NA
clone size: NA
CDR3 DNA: TGTGCCAGCAGTTTACTTCTCACAGATACGCAGTATTTT
CDR3 protein: CASSLLLTDTQYF

J gene: TRBJ2-5
V gene: TRBV11-2
D gene: TRBD2
clone size: NA
CDR3 DNA: TGTGCCAGCAGCTTATTAGTAGGGACTAGCGGGATGGAGACCCAGTACTTC
CDR3 protein: CASSLLVGTSGMETQYF

J gene: TRBJ2-3
V gene: TRBV7-2
D gene: NA
clone size: NA
CDR3 DNA: TGTGCCAGCAGGGGCCCGGGGATAAAGGCAGATACGCAGTATTTT
CDR3 protein: CASRGPGIKADTQYF

J gene: TRBJ2-1
V gene: TRBV29-1
D gene: TRBD2
clone size: NA
CDR3 DNA: TGCAGCGTTGAAAATAAGGGAACTAGCGGGACCTACAATGAGCAGTTCTTC
CDR3 protein: CSVENKGTSGTYNEQFF

J gene: TRBJ1-3
V gene: TRBV6-5
D gene: NA
clone size: NA
CDR3 DNA: TGTGCCAGCAGGCGGATTGCTGGAAACACCATATATTTT
CDR3 protein: CASRRIAGNTIYF

J gene: TRBJ2-7
V gene: TRBV4-1
D gene: NA
clone size: NA
CDR3 DNA: TGCGCCAGCAGCCAAGTCAGGTCCGGGGACGAGCAGTACTTC
CDR3 protein: CASSQVRSGDEQYF

J gene: TRBJ1-6
V gene: TRBV19
D gene: NA
clone size: NA
CDR3 DNA: TGTGCCAGTAGTATTGGGATCTCCTATAATTCACCCCTCCACTTT
CDR3 protein: CASSIGISYNSPLHF

J gene: TRBJ2-1
V gene: TRBV7-9
D gene: TRBD2
clone size: NA
CDR3 DNA: TGTGCCAGCAGCGGGGGGACTAGGCAGTTCTTC
CDR3 protein: CASSGGTRQFF

J gene: TRBJ2-1
V gene: TRBV7-8
D gene: NA
clone size: NA
CDR3 DNA: TGTGCCAGCAGCCCCCGGGCCACCTTGGGTGGTGAGCAGTTCTTC
CDR3 protein: CASSPRATLGGEQFF

J gene: TRBJ2-3
V gene: TRBV12-5
D gene: NA
clone size: NA
CDR3 DNA: TGTGCTAGTGGTTTCGGGTCGGTGAGCACAGATACGCAGTATTTT
CDR3 protein: CASGFGSVSTDTQYF

J gene: TRBJ1-5
V gene: TRBV2
D gene: NA
clone size: once
CDR3 DNA: TGTGCCAGCAGTGCAAAGGGACCAACCCAGCATTTT
CDR3 protein: CASSAKGPTQHF

J gene: TRBJ2-7
V gene: TRBV19
D gene: TRBD2
clone size: NA
CDR3 DNA: TGTGCCAGAGAGACCAGACTAGCGGGTATCTACTACGAGCAGTACTTC
CDR3 protein: CARETRLAGIYYEQYF

J gene: TRBJ2-2
V gene: TRBV19
D gene: NA
clone size: NA
CDR3 DNA: TGTGCCAGTAGTAGAGAGACAATGGTCGGCACCGGGGAGCTGTTTTTT
CDR3 protein: CASSRETMVGTGELFF

J gene: TRBJ2-7
V gene: TRBV6-5
D gene: NA
clone size: NA
CDR3 DNA: TGTGCCAGCAGTTACTCGAAGAGGGAGCAGTACTTC
CDR3 protein: CASSYSKREQYF

J gene: TRBJ2-3
V gene: TRBV19
D gene: TRBD2
clone size: NA
CDR3 DNA: TGTGCCAGTAAACGCGCGGGGGGTCCAGATACGCAGTATTTT
CDR3 protein: CASKRAGGPDTQYF

J gene: TRBJ2-7
V gene: TRBV5-1
D gene: TRBD1
clone size: NA
CDR3 DNA: TGCGCCAGCAGCAAGACCGGGACAGCTACGGGTCTCGAGCAGTACTTC
CDR3 protein: CASSKTGTATGLEQYF

J gene: TRBJ2-7
V gene: TRBV5-4
D gene: TRBD1
clone size: NA
CDR3 DNA: TGTGCCAGCAGCTTGAAGACAGGGCCCGACGAGCAGTACTTC
CDR3 protein: CASSLKTGPDEQYF

J gene: TRBJ2-3
V gene: TRBV5-1
D gene: NA
clone size: NA
CDR3 DNA: TGCGCCAGCAGCTCGGCTAGCACAGATACGCAGTATTTT
CDR3 protein: CASSSASTDTQYF

J gene: TRBJ1-1
V gene: TRBV7-9
D gene: NA
clone size: NA
CDR3 DNA: TGTGCCAGCACCGAAGCGGGGGCGAACACTGAAGCTTTCTTT
CDR3 protein: CASTEAGANTEAFF

J gene: TRBJ2-1
V gene: TRBV7-8
D gene: NA
clone size: NA
CDR3 DNA: TGTGCCAGCAGGTTATGGGGAAATGAGCAGTTCTTC
CDR3 protein: CASRLWGNEQFF

J gene: TRBJ2-7
V gene: TRBV10-2
D gene: NA
clone size: NA
CDR3 DNA: TGCGCCAGCAGTGAGCCGCAGTACGAGCAGTACTTC
CDR3 protein: CASSEPQYEQYF

J gene: TRBJ2-1
V gene: TRBV5-1
D gene: NA
clone size: NA
CDR3 DNA: TGCGCCAGCAGCTTGGGCCCCACCTTGGGGAATGAGCAGTTCTTC
CDR3 protein: CASSLGPTLGNEQFF

J gene: TRBJ2-3
V gene: TRBV6-1
D gene: TRBD2
clone size: NA
CDR3 DNA: TGTGCCAGCAGTGCCGGGGGAGCTAGCGGGAGGCCCTCCCGCACAGATACGCAGTATTTT
CDR3 protein: CASSAGGASGRPSRTDTQYF

J gene: TRBJ2-3
V gene: TRBV7-2
D gene: NA
clone size: NA
CDR3 DNA: TGTGCCAGCAGCCGAGAAAGAGGCCCAGATACGCAGTATTTT
CDR3 protein: CASSRERGPDTQYF

J gene: TRBJ2-7
V gene: TRBV4-2
D gene: TRBD2
clone size: NA
CDR3 DNA: TGTGCCAGCAGCAGCGGGACTACCTACGAGCAGTACTTC
CDR3 protein: CASSSGTTYEQYF

J gene: TRBJ2-3
V gene: TRBV9
D gene: TRBD2
clone size: NA
CDR3 DNA: TGTGCCAGCAGCGTAGGACTAGCGGGTACAGATACGCAGTATTTT
CDR3 protein: CASSVGLAGTDTQYF

J gene: TRBJ2-3
V gene: TRBV5-4
D gene: NA
clone size: once
CDR3 DNA: TGTGCCAGCAGCCCGGGGGCGAACGGTATTGGTACGCAGTATTTT
CDR3 protein: CASSPGANGIGTQYF

J gene: TRBJ1-1
V gene: TRBV30
D gene: TRBD1
clone size: NA
CDR3 DNA: TGTGCCTGGAGTCGGGGACAGGGGGCGGATTCTGAAGCTTTCTTT
CDR3 protein: CAWSRGQGADSEAFF

J gene: TRBJ2-3
V gene: TRBV11-3
D gene: NA
clone size: NA
CDR3 DNA: TGTGCCAGCAGCCAAAGTAGCACAGATACGCAGTATTTT
CDR3 protein: CASSQSSTDTQYF

J gene: TRBJ2-3
V gene: TRBV5-1
D gene: NA
clone size: NA
CDR3 DNA: TGCGCCAGCAGCCTTAGACTAGAAAGAGATACGCAGTATTTT
CDR3 protein: CASSLRLERDTQYF

J gene: TRBJ1-2
V gene: TRBV5-6
D gene: NA
clone size: NA
CDR3 DNA: TGTGCCAGCAACGCAGACAGCACTCTCTATGGCTACACCTTC
CDR3 protein: CASNADSTLYGYTF

J gene: TRBJ2-3
V gene: TRBV7-2
D gene: NA
clone size: NA
CDR3 DNA: TGTGCCAGCAGCCTCTATCGGACAGATACGCAGTATTTT
CDR3 protein: CASSLYRTDTQYF

J gene: TRBJ2-4
V gene: TRBV5-1
D gene: TRBD1
clone size: NA
CDR3 DNA: TGCGCCAGCAGTTCAGCCGGGACAGGGAGTGAGAGGGCCAAAAACATTCAGTACTTC
CDR3 protein: CASSSAGTGSERAKNIQYF

J gene: TRBJ1-2
V gene: TRBV6-1
D gene: NA
clone size: NA
CDR3 DNA: TGTGCCAGCAGTGTAGCCAGGGGAGGGGGGTATGGCTACACCTTC
CDR3 protein: CASSVARGGGYGYTF

J gene: TRBJ1-1
V gene: TRBV11-2
D gene: NA
clone size: once
CDR3 DNA: TGTGCCAGCAGCTTCGCGGGGAAGAGGACTGAAGCTTTCTTT
CDR3 protein: CASSFAGKRTEAFF

J gene: TRBJ2-1
V gene: TRBV4-1
D gene: NA
clone size: NA
CDR3 DNA: TGCGCCAGCAGCCAAGCTGGGGGGACCGCGCCCTACAATGAGCAGTTCTTC
CDR3 protein: CASSQAGGTAPYNEQFF

J gene: TRBJ1-1
V gene: TRBV11-3
D gene: NA
clone size: NA
CDR3 DNA: TGTGCCAGCAGCCGTCCAGGGGAGCCTGAAGCTTTCTTT
CDR3 protein: CASSRPGEPEAFF

J gene: TRBJ1-1
V gene: TRBV6-5
D gene: NA
clone size: NA
CDR3 DNA: TGTGCCGGTTCCTCAGAGAACACTGAAGCTTTCTTT
CDR3 protein: CAGSSENTEAFF

J gene: TRBJ1-4
V gene: TRBV6-5
D gene: NA
clone size: NA
CDR3 DNA: TGTGCCAGCAGTGCCTCGTACGGCACTAATGAAAAACTGTTTTTT
CDR3 protein: CASSASYGTNEKLFF

J gene: TRBJ1-4
V gene: TRBV6-6
D gene: TRBD1
clone size: NA
CDR3 DNA: TGTGCCAGCAGTTACGGGGGACAGCAAAATGAAAAACTGTTTTTT
CDR3 protein: CASSYGGQQNEKLFF

J gene: TRBJ2-7
V gene: TRBV7-9
D gene: NA
clone size: NA
CDR3 DNA: TGTGCCAGCAGCCAACAGGTCGACGAGCAGTACTTC
CDR3 protein: CASSQQVDEQYF

J gene: TRBJ1-4
V gene: TRBV19
D gene: TRBD1
clone size: once
CDR3 DNA: TGTGCCAGTAGTGTCACGGGACAGAGTAATGAAAAACTGTTTTTT
CDR3 protein: CASSVTGQSNEKLFF

J gene: TRBJ1-4
V gene: TRBV9
D gene: TRBD1
clone size: NA
CDR3 DNA: TGTGCCAGCAGCGTAGGGCTGTCCCGGGACAGGGGTCGAGGTGAAAAACTGTTTTTT
CDR3 protein: CASSVGLSRDRGRGEKLFF